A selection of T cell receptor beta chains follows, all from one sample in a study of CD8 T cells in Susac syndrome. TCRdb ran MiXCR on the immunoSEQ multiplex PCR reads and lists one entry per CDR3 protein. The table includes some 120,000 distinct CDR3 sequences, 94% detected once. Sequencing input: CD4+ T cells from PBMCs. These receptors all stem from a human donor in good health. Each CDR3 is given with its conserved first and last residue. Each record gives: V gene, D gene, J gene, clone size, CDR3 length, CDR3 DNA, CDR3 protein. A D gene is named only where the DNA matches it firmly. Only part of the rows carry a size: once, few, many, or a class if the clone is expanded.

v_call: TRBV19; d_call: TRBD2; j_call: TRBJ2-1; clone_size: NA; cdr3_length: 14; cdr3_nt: TGTGCCAGTAGTATTCTTACTAGCGGGAGTGAGCAGTTCTTC; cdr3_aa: CASSILTSGSEQFF
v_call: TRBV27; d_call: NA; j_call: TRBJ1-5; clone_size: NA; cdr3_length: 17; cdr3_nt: TGTGCCAGCAGTTTGTCCCGCAGGGGTATGAGCAATCAGCCCCAGCATTTT; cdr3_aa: CASSLSRRGMSNQPQHF
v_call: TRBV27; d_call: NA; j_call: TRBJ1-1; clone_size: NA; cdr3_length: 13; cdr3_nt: TGTGCCAGCAGTACAACAGGGAGGACTGAAGCTTTCTTT; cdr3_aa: CASSTTGRTEAFF
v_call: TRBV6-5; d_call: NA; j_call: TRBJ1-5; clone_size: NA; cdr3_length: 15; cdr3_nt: TGTGCCAGCAGCCCCGGGCCTCGGAGGGGTCAGCCCCAGCATTTT; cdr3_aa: CASSPGPRRGQPQHF
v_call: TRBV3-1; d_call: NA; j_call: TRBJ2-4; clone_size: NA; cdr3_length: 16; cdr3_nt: TGTGCCAGCAGCCAAGAAAGACTAGTTGCCAAAAACATTCAGTACTTC; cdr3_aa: CASSQERLVAKNIQYF
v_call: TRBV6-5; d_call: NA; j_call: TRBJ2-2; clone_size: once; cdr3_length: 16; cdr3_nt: TGTGCCAGCAGTTACTCGGGCACTACGAACACCGGGGAGCTGTTTTTT; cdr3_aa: CASSYSGTTNTGELFF
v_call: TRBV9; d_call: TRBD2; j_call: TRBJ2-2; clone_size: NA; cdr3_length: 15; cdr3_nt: TGTGCCAGCAGCGCTAGCGGGACTTTGCCCGGGGAGCTGTTTTTT; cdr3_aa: CASSASGTLPGELFF
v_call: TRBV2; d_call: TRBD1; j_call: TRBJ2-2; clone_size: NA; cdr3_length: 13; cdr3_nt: TGTGCCCGAAGAAGGGGGCCCACCGGGGAGCTGTTTTTT; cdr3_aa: CARRRGPTGELFF
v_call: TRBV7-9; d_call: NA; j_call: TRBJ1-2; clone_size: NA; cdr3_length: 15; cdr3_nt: TGTGCCAGCAGCTTAGCACACGGAACTAACTATGGCTACACCTTC; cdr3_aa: CASSLAHGTNYGYTF
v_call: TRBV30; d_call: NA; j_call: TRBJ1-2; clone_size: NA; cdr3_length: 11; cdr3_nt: TGTGCCTGGAATACAGGGCCCGGCTACACCTTC; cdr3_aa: CAWNTGPGYTF
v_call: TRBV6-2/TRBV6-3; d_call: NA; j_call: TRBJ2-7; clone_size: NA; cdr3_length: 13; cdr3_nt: TGTGCCAGCACCCGCTGGGGGTTCTACGAGCAGTACTTC; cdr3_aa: CASTRWGFYEQYF
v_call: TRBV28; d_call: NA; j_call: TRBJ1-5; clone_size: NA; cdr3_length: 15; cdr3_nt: TGTGCCAGCAGTTTTCCGAGGTTCGGGTGGGAGCCCCAGCATTTT; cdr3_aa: CASSFPRFGWEPQHF
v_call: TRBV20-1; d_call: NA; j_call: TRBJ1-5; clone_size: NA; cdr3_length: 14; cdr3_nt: TGCAGTGCTAGTTCGGGATATAGCAATCAGCCCCAGCATTTT; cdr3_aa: CSASSGYSNQPQHF
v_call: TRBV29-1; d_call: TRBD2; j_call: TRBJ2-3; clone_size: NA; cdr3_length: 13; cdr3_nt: TGCAGCGTTGAACCTAGCGGGTCAGATACGCAGTATTTT; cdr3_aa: CSVEPSGSDTQYF
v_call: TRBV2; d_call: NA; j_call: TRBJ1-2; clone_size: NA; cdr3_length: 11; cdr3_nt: TGTGCCAGCGGGTTCGACTATGGCTACACCTTC; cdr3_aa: CASGFDYGYTF
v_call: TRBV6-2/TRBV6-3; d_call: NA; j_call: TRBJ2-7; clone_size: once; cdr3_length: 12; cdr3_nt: TGTGCCAGCGGCCGGCTGGGCTACGAGCAGTACTTC; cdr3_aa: CASGRLGYEQYF
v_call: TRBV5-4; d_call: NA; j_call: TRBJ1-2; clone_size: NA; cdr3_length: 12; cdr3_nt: TGTGCCAGCGGGGGTACAAGATATGGCTACACCTTC; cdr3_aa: CASGGTRYGYTF
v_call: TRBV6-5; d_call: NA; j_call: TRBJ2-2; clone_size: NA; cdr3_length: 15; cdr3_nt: TGTGCCAGCAGAAGAGATTTCCAGAACACCGGGGAGCTGTTTTTT; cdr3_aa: CASRRDFQNTGELFF
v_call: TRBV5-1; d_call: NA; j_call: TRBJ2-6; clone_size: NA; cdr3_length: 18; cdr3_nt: TGCGCCAGCAGCTTGTCCACGACAGGAAACTCTGGGGCCAACGTCCTGACTTTC; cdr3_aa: CASSLSTTGNSGANVLTF
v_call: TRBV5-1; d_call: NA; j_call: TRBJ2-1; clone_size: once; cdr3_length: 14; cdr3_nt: TGCGCCAGCAGTTCCCAGTCGGGGTACAATGAGCAGTTCTTC; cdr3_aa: CASSSQSGYNEQFF
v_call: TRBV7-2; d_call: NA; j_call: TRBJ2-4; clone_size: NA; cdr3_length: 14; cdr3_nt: TGTGCCAGCCGCCTTGGTTATGGCAAAAACATTCAGTACTTC; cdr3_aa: CASRLGYGKNIQYF
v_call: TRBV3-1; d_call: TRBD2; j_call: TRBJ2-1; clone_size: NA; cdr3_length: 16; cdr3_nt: TGTGCCAGCAGCCTTCTGGTAGCGGGAGGCTACAATGAGCAGTTCTTC; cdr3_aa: CASSLLVAGGYNEQFF
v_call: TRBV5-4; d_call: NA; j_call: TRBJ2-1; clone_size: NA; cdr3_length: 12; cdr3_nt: TGTGCCAGCAGCTTGAAGTGGGATGAGCAGTTCTTC; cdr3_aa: CASSLKWDEQFF
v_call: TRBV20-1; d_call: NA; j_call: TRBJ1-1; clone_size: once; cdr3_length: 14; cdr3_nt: TGCAGTGCTAGAGAATCACGGGGATACACTGAAGCTTTCTTT; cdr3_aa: CSARESRGYTEAFF
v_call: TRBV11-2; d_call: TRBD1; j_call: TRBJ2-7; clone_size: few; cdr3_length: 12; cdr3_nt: TGTGCCAGCAGCCCGACAGGGAACGAGCAGTACTTC; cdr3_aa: CASSPTGNEQYF
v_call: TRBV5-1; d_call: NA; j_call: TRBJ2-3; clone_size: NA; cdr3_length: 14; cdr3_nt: TGCGCCAGCAGCGTCGGCGATCGCACAGATACGCAGTATTTT; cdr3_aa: CASSVGDRTDTQYF
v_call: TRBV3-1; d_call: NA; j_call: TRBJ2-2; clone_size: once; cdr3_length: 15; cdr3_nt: TGTGCCAGCAGCCAACGACTAGGGCTGTCGGGGGAGCTGTTTTTT; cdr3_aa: CASSQRLGLSGELFF
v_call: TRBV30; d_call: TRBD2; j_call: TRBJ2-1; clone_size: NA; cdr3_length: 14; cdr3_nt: TGTGCCTGGACCCGCGGGAGGAGCGGGGATGAGCAGTTCTTC; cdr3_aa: CAWTRGRSGDEQFF
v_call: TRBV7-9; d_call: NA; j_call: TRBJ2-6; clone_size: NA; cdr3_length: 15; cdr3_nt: TGTGCCAGCAGCGGACCTCAATCCGGGGCCAACGTCCTGACTTTC; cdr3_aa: CASSGPQSGANVLTF
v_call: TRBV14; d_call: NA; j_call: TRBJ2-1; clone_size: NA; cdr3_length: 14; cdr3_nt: TGTGCCAGCAGCCCCAGGCCCCCTCACAATGAGCAGTTCTTC; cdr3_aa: CASSPRPPHNEQFF
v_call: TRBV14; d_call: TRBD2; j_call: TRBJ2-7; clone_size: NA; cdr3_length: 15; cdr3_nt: TGTGCCAGCAGCCAAACGGCGGGAGTGGATTACGAGCAGTACTTC; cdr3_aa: CASSQTAGVDYEQYF
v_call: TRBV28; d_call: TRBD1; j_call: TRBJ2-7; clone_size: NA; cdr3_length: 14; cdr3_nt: TGTGCCAGCAGTTCCCTTGGACAGGGCGACGAGCAGTACTTC; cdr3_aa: CASSSLGQGDEQYF
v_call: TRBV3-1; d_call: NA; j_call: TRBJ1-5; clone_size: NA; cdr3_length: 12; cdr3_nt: TGTGCCAGCAACACAGGGCATCAGCCCCAGCATTTT; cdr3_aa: CASNTGHQPQHF
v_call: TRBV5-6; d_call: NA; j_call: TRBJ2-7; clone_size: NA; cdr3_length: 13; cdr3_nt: TGTGCCAGCAGCTTATCCGGTACCTACGAGCAGTACTTC; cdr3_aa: CASSLSGTYEQYF
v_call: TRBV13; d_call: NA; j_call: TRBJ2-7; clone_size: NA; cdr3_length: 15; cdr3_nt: TGTGCCAGCAGCTTAGGGACTAACTTTGCCTACGAGCAGTACTTC; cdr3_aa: CASSLGTNFAYEQYF
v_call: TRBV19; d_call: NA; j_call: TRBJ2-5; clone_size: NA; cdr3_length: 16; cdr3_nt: TGTGCCAGTAGTATAGGGGGACACCGGACCCAAGAGACCCAGTACTTC; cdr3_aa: CASSIGGHRTQETQYF
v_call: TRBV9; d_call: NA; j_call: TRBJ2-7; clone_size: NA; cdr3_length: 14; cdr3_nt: TGTGCCAGCAGCGCCGAGAGGGAATCCTACGAGCAGTACTTC; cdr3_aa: CASSAERESYEQYF
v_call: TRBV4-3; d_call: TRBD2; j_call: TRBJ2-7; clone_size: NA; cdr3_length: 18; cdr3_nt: TGCGCCAGCAGCCAAGAGTTAGCGGGAGCACCCCACTCCTACGAGCAGTACTTC; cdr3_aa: CASSQELAGAPHSYEQYF
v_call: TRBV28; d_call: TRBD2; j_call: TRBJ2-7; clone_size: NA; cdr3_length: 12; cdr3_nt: TGTGCCAGTAGCGGGAGGTCTCCGGAGCAGTACTTC; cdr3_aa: CASSGRSPEQYF
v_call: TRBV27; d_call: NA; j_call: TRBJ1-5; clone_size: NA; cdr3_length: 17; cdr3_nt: TGTGCCAGCAGTTTTTTTAGCGGGGGTCGAAGCAATCAGCCCCAGCATTTT; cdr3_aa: CASSFFSGGRSNQPQHF
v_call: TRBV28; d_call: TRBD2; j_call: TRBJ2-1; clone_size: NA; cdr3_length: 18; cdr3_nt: TGTGCCAGCAGTTTATTAGGTTTCCGGACTAGCGGGAACAATGAGCAGTTCTTC; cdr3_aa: CASSLLGFRTSGNNEQFF
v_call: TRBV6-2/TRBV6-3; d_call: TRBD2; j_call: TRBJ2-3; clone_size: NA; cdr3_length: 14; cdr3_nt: TGTGCCAGCAGTTCTAGCGGGAGTGGGGATACGCAGTATTTT; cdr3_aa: CASSSSGSGDTQYF